A single T cell receptor beta chain is shown here with its context. PCR employed 60 Vbeta and 13 Jbeta primers. Sequencing was performed with immunoSEQ multiplex PCR; in TCRdb, only in-frame clones are kept and a portion is missing. The table has about 97,000 clones, around 72% seen once. These data originate in a study of cytomegalovirus exposure and HLA in healthy donors. J lost 5 bases, V lost 5 bases, and 6 bases had no gene match. Germline-derived CDR1 and CDR2 are SGHTA and FQGNSA. The CDR3 consists of 14 residues. This receptor was identified in a man aged 35-49 years in good health and CMV-seronegative. The chain is built from TRBV7-2 and TRBJ2-1; 7 nucleotides match TRBD2. The specimen sequenced was PBMCs. The CDR3 loop reads CASSMGGGNNEQFF. In DNA, the CDR3 is TGTGCCAGCAGCATGGGGGGGGGTAACAATGAGCAGTTCTTC.